The T cell receptor (beta chain) described here comes from a study of OX40 agonist ivuxolimab in advanced cancers. Concerning this clone itself: Its antigen is unknown.

The germline CDR1 and CDR2 sequences are LNHDA and SQIVND (reference sequence). Trimming removed 6 bases from V and 4 bases from J, with 12 bases in between. The CDR3 is made up of 13 amino acids. Study results and limitations: With doses of 0.1 to 3.0 mg/kg, CD4+ and CD8+ blood T cells had undergone clonal expansion by week 6.

Assay: immunoSEQ multiplex PCR; the TCRdb copy retains only in-frame clones and omits some. The table lists tens of thousands of clones, roughly 90% of them singletons. The chain combines TRBV19 with TRBJ1-2, with D possibly matching TRBD1 (5 bases). The sample was CD4+ or CD8+ T cells sorted from blood, taken in a trial of the OX40 agonist ivuxolimab. The source of this sequence is an adult with an advanced solid tumor such as melanoma, head and neck, liver or kidney cancer. CDR3 sequence (DNA): TGTGCCAGTAGCCCGGGACGGAGCTATGGCTACACCTTC. This translates into CASSPGRSYGYTF.